Included here is one TCR beta chain sequence, with context. What it binds is unknown. This sample is drawn from a study of cytomegalovirus exposure and HLA in healthy donors. Study information: A data release that came early held some 84 million unique TCRs from HLA-typed donors.

The V end lost 6 bases, the J end lost 6 bases, and 11 bases lay between the germline ends. The CDR3 extends over 13 amino acids. Germline V gene data show CDR1 as MNHEY and CDR2 as SVGAGI. Study-level points and caveats: Some V segments (TRBV6-2 and TRBV6-3 among them) were excluded as indistinguishable.

13 Jbeta primers and 60 Vbeta primers were used for the PCR. Produced via immunoSEQ multiplex PCR; TCRdb's table is partial and in-frame only. The repertoire holds around 150,000 clones, 75% seen once, with roughly 8% in the top ten. This TCR came from a woman aged 35 to 49 in good health and CMV-seropositive. The sample consisted of PBMCs. The gene calls are TRBV6-5 and TRBJ2-2, with D unclear. CDR3 nucleotides: TGTGCCAGCAGCCAAGCACGTTCCGGGGAGCTGTTTTTT. Translating gives CASSQARSGELFF.